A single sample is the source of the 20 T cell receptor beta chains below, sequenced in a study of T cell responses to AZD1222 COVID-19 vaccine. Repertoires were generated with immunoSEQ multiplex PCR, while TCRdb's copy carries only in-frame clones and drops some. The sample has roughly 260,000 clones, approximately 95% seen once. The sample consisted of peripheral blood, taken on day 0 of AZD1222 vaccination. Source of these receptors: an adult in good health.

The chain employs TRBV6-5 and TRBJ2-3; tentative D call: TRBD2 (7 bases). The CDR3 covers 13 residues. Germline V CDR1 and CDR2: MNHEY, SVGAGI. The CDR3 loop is CDPPGRGTDTQYF. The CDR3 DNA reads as TGTGACCCCCCAGGGAGGGGGACAGATACGCAGTATTTT.

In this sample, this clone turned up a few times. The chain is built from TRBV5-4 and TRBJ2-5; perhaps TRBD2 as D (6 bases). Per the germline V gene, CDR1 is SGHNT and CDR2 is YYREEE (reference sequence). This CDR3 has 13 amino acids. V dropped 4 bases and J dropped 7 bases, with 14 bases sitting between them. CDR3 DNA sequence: TGTGCCAGCAGCCAGGACTATCGGGGGACCCAGTACTTC. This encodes CASSQDYRGTQYF. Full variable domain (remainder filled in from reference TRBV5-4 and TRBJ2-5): ETGVTQSPTHLIKTRGQQVTLRCSSQSGHNTVSWYQQALGQGPQFIFQYYREEENGRGNFPPRFSGLQFPNYSSELNVNALELDDSALYLCASSQDYRGTQYFGPGTRLLVL.

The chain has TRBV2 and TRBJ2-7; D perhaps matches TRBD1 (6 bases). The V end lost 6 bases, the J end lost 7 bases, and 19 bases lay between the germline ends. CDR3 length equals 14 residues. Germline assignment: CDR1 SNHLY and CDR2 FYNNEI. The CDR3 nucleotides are TGTGCCAGCAGCATCGCACAGGGCCTGCGAGAGCAGTACTTC. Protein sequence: CASSIAQGLREQYF. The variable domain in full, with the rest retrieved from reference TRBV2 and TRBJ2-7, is EPEVTQTPSHQVTQMGQEVILRCVPISNHLYFYWYRQILGQKVEFLVSFYNNEISEKSEIFDDQFSVERPDGSNFTLKIRSTKLEDSAMYFCASSIAQGLREQYFGPGTRLTVT.

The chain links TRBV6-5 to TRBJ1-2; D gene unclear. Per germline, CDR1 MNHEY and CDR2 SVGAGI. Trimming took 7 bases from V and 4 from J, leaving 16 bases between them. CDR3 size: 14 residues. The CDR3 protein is CASKSPGPAYGYTF. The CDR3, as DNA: TGTGCCAGCAAATCGCCAGGCCCTGCCTATGGCTACACCTTC.

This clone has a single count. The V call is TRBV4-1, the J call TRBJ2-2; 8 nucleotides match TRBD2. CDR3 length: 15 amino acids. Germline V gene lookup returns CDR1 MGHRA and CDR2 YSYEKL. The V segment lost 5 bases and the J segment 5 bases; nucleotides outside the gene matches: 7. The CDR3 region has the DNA TGCGCCAGCAGCTTACTAGCGGAGGGAACCGGGGAGCTGTTTTTT. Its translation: CASSLLAEGTGELFF.

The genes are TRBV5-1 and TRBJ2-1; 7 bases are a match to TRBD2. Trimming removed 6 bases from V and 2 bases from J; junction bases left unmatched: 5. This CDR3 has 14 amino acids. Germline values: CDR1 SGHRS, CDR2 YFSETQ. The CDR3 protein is CASKQGLAYNEQFF. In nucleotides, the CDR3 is TGCGCCAGCAAGCAAGGACTAGCCTACAATGAGCAGTTCTTC. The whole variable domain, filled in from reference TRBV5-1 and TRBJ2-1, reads KAGVTQTPRYLIKTRGQQVTLSCSPISGHRSVSWYQQTPGQGLQFLFEYFSETQRNKGNFPGRFSGRQFSNSRSEMNVSTLELGDSALYLCASKQGLAYNEQFFGPGTRLTVL.

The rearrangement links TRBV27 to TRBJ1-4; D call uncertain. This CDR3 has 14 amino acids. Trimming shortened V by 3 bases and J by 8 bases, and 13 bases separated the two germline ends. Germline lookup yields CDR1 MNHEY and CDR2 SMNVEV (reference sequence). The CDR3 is CASSLGLFGEKLFF. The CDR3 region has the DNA TGTGCCAGCAGTTTGGGTCTCTTCGGGGAAAAACTGTTTTTT.

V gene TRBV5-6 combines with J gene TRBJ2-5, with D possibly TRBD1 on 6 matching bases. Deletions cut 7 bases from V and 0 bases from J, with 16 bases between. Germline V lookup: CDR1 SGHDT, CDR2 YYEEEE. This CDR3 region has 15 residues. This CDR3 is CASHETGLHQETQYF. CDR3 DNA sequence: TGTGCCAGCCATGAGACAGGACTCCACCAAGAGACCCAGTACTTC.

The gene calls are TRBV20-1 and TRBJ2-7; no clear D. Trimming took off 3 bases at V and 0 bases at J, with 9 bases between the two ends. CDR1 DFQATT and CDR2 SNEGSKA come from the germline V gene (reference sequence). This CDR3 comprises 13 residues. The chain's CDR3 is CSASRSSSYEQYF. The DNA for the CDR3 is TGCAGTGCTAGTCGGTCTAGCTCCTACGAGCAGTACTTC.

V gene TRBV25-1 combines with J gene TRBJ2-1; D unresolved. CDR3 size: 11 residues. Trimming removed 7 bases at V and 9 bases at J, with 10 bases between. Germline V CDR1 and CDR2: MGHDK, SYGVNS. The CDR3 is CASTLWGEQFF. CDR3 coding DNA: TGTGCCAGCACCCTGTGGGGTGAGCAGTTCTTC.

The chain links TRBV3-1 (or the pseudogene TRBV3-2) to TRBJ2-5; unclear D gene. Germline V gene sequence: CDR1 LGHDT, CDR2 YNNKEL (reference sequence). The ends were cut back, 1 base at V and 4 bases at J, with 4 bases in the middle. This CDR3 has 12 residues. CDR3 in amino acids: CASSQAVETQYF. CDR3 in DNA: TGTGCCAGCAGCCAAGCGGTAGAGACCCAGTACTTC.

The CDR3 protein is CASSLTGGPYEQYF. In DNA, the CDR3 is TGCGCCAGCAGCTTGACAGGTGGCCCCTACGAGCAGTACTTC. The chain uses TRBV5-1 and TRBJ2-7; D is perhaps TRBD1 (5 bases). The CDR3 sequence is 14 residues long. Germline loops: CDR1 SGHRS, CDR2 YFSETQ. The germline V and J ends were trimmed by 1 base and 2 bases, with 10 bases remaining between them.

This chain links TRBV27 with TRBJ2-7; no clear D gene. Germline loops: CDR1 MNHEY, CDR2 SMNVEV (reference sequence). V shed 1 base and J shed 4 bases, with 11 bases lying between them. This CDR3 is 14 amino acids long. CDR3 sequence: CASSLWGNPYEQYF. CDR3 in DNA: TGTGCCAGCAGTTTATGGGGAAATCCATACGAGCAGTACTTC.

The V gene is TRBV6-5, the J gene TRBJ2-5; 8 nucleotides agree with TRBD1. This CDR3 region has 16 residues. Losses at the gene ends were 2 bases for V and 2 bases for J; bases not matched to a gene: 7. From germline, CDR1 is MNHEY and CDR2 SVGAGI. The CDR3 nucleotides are TGTGCCAGCAGTTACCCCACCCGGACAGGGCAAGAGACCCAGTACTTC. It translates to CASSYPTRTGQETQYF.

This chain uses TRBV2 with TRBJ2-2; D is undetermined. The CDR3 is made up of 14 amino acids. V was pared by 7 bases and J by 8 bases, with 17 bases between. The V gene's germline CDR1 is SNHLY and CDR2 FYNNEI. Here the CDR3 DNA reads TGTGCCAGCACAGGCCTCCCTGAAGGTGGGGAGCTGTTTTTT. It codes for CASTGLPEGGELFF.

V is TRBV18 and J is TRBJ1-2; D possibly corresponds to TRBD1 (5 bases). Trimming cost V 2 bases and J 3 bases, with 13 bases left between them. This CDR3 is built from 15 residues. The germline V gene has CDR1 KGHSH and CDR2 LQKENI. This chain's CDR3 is CASSPKAGTYYGYTF. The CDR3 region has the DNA TGTGCCAGCTCACCAAAGGCCGGGACTTACTATGGCTACACCTTC. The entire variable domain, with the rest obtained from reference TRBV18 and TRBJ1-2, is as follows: NAGVMQNPRHLVRRRGQEARLRCSPMKGHSHVYWYRQLPEEGLKFMVYLQKENIIDESGMPKERFSAEFPKEGPSILRIQQVVRGDSAAYFCASSPKAGTYYGYTFGSGTRLTVV.

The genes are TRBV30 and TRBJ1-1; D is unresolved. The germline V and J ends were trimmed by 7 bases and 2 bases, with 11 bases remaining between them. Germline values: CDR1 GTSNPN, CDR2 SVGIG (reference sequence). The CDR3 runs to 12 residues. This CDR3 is CASYRLNTEAFF. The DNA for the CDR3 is TGTGCCTCCTACCGGTTAAACACTGAAGCTTTCTTT.

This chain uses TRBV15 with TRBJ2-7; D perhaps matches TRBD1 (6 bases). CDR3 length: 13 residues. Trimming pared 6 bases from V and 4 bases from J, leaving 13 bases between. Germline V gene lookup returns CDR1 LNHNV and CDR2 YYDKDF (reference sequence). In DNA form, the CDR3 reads TGTGCCACCAGGCATACAGGGAAATACGAGCAGTACTTC. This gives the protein CATRHTGKYEQYF.

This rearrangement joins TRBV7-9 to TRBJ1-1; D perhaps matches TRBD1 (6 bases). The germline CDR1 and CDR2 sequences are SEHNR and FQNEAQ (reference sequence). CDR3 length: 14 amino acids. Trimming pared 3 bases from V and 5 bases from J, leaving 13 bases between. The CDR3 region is CASSFYLGATEAFF. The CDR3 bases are TGTGCCAGCAGCTTTTATCTGGGGGCAACTGAAGCTTTCTTT.

CDR3 nucleotide sequence: TGTGCCAGCAGTTCCCCGGACAGGAGAGGGTATGGCTACACCTTC. It is translated as CASSSPDRRGYGYTF. The genes are TRBV28 and TRBJ1-2, with 7 bases matching TRBD1. The CDR3 is made up of 15 amino acids. The V segment lost 4 bases and the J segment 5 bases; nucleotides outside the gene matches: 10. CDR1 is MDHEN, CDR2 SYDVKM, per germline.